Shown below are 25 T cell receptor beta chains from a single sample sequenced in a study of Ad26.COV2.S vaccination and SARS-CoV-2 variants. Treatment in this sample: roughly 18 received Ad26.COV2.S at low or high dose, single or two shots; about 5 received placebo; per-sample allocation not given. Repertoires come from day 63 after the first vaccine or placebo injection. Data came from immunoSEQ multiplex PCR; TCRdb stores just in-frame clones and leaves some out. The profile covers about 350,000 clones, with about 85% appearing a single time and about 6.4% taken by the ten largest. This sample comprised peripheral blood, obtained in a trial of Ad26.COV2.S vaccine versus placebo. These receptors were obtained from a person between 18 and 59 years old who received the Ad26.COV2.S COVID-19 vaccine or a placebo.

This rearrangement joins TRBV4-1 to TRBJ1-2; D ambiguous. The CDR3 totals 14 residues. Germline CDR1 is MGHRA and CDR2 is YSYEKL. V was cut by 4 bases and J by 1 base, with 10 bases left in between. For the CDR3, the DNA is TGCGCCAGCAGCCCGAGTGGAATTAACTATGGCTACACCTTC. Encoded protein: CASSPSGINYGYTF.

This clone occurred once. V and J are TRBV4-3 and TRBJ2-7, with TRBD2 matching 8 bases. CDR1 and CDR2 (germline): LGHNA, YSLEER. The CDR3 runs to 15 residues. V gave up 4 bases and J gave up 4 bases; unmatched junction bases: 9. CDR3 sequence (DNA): TGCGCCAGCAGCCGATCGACTAGCGCCCTTTACGAGCAGTACTTC. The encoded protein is CASSRSTSALYEQYF.

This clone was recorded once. CDR3 loop: CASSFLGANVLTF. In DNA form, the CDR3 reads TGTGCCAGCAGTTTCCTTGGGGCCAACGTCCTGACTTTC. V is TRBV27 and J is TRBJ2-6; D is uncertain. Germline V CDR1 and CDR2: MNHEY, SMNVEV (reference sequence). The V and J ends lost 3 bases and 3 bases respectively, with 3 bases between them. The CDR3 runs to 13 residues.

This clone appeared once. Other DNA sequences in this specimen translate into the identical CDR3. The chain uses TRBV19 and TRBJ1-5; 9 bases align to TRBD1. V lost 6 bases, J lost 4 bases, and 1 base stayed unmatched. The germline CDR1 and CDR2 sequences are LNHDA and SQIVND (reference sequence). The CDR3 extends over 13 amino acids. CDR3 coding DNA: TGTGCCAGTAGCGACAGGGGGAATCAGCCCCAGCATTTT. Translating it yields CASSDRGNQPQHF.

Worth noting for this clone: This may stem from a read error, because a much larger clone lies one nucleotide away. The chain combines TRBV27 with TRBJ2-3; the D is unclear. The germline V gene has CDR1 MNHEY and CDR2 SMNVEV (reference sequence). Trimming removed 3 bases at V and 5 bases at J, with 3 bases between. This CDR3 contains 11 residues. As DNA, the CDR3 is TGTGCCAGCAGTTTCAGAGATACGCAGTATTTT. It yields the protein CASSFRDTQYF.

The CDR3 DNA reads as TGTGCCAGCAGCGGAGGACTAGCGGGGACCTACAATGAGCAGTTCTTC. This sequence encodes CASSGGLAGTYNEQFF. The J gene is TRBJ2-1, the V gene TRBV5-4; 12 nucleotides match TRBD2. Germline trimming cut 4 bases from V and 2 bases from J; bases unmatched to any gene: 4. The V gene's germline CDR1 is SGHNT and CDR2 YYREEE (reference sequence). The CDR3 extends over 16 amino acids. Based on the CDR3 plus reference TRBV5-4 and TRBJ2-1, the full variable domain is ETGVTQSPTHLIKTRGQQVTLRCSSQSGHNTVSWYQQALGQGPQFIFQYYREEENGRGNFPPRFSGLQFPNYSSELNVNALELDDSALYLCASSGGLAGTYNEQFFGPGTRLTVL.

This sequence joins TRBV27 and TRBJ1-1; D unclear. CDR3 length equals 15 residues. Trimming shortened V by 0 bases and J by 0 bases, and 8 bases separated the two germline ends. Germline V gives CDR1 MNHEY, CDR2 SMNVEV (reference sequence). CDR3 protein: CASSLSPGMNTEAFF. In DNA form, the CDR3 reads TGTGCCAGCAGTTTATCTCCGGGGATGAACACTGAAGCTTTCTTT.

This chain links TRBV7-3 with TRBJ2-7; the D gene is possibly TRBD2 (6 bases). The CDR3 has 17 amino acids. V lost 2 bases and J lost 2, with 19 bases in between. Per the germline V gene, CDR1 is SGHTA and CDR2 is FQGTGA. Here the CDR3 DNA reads TGTGCCAGCAGCTTATCGGATCAGGGCCTAGCGACCTACGAGCAGTACTTC. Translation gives CASSLSDQGLATYEQYF.

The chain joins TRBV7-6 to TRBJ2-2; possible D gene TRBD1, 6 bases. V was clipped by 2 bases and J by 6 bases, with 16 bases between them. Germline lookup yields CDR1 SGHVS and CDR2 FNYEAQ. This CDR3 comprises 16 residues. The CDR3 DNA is TGTGCCAGCAGCTTAATTGTAGACAGGAGTCCCGGGGAGCTGTTTTTT. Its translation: CASSLIVDRSPGELFF.

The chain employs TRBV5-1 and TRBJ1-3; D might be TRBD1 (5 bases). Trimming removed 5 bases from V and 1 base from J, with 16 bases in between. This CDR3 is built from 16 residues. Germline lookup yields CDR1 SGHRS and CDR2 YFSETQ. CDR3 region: CASRKGDSWSGNTIYF. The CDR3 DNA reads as TGCGCCAGCAGGAAAGGGGATAGCTGGTCTGGAAACACCATATATTTT.

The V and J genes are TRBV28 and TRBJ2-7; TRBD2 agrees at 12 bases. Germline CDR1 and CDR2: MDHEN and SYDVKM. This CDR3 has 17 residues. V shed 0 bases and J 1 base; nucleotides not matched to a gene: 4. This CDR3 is CASSLWTSGSRSYEQYF. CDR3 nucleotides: TGTGCCAGCAGTTTATGGACTAGCGGGAGTCGATCCTACGAGCAGTACTTC.

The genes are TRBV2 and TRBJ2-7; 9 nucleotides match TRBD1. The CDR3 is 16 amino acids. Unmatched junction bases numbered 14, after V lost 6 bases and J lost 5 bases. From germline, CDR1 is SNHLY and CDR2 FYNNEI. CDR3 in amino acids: CASRPTGGAAWNEQYF. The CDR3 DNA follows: TGTGCCAGCAGACCTACAGGGGGCGCAGCATGGAACGAGCAGTACTTC.

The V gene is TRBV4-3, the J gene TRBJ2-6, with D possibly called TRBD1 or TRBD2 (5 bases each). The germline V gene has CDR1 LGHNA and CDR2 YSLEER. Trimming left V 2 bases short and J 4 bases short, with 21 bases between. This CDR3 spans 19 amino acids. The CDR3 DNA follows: TGCGCCAGCAGCCAAACACAACGGGGCCTCTGGGGAGGGGCCAACGTCCTGACTTTC. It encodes CASSQTQRGLWGGANVLTF.

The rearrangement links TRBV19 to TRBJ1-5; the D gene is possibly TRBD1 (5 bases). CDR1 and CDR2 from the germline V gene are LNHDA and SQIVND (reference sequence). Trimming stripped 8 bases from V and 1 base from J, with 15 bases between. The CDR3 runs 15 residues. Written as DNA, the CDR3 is TGTGCCAGTGAAGGGACCAGCGGAAGCAATCAGCCCCAGCATTTT. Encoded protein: CASEGTSGSNQPQHF.

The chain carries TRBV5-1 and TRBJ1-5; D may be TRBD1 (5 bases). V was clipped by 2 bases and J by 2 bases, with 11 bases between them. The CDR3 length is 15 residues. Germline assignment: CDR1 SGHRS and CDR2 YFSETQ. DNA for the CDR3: TGCGCCAGCAGCTTAACGGGGGTGGGCAATCAGCCCCAGCATTTT. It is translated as CASSLTGVGNQPQHF.

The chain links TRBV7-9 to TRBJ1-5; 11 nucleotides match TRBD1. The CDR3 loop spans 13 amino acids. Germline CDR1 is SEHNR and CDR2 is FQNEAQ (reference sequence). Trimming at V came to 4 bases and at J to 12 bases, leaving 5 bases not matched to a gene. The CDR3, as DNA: TGTGCCAGCAGCTGGGGGACAGGGGGGTTCCAGCATTTT. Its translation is CASSWGTGGFQHF.

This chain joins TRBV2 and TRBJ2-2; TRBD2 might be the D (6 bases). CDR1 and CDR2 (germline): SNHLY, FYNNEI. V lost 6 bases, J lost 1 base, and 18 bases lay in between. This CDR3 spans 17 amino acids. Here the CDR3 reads CASRRSVGLVNTGELFF. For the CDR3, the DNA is TGTGCCAGCAGGCGTTCAGTGGGACTGGTGAACACCGGGGAGCTGTTTTTT.

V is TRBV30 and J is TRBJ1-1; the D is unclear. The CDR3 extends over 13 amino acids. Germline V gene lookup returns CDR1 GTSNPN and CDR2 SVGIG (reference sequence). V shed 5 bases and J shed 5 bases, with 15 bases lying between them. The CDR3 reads CAWAYEMGTEAFF. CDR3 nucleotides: TGTGCCTGGGCGTACGAAATGGGGACTGAAGCTTTCTTT.

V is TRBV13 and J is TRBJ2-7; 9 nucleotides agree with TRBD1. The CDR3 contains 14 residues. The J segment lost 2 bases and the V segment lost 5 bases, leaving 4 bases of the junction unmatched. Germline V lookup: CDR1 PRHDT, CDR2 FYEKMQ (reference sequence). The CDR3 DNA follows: TGTGCCAGCAGCCCCGGGACAGGGCCCTACGAGCAGTACTTC. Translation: CASSPGTGPYEQYF.

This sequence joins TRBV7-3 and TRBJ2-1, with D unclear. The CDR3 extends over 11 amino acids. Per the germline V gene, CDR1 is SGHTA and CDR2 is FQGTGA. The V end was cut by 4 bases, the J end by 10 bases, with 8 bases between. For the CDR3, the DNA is TGTGCCAGCAGCTCCGTCGGGGAGCAGTTCTTC. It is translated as CASSSVGEQFF.

The CDR3 protein is CASSWTGGGSNQPQHF. CDR3 nucleotides: TGTGCCAGCAGTTGGACAGGGGGCGGGAGCAATCAGCCCCAGCATTTT. This chain joins TRBV27 and TRBJ1-5; 11 bases line up with TRBD1. In germline, CDR1 is MNHEY, CDR2 SMNVEV (reference sequence). With V trimmed by 4 bases and J by 1 base, 3 bases remained unmatched. The CDR3 has 16 residues.

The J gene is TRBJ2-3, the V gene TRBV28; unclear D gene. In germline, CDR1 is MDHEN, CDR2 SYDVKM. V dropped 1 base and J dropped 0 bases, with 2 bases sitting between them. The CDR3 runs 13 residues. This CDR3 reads CASSLSSTDTQYF. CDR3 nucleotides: TGTGCCAGCAGTTTATCAAGCACAGATACGCAGTATTTT.

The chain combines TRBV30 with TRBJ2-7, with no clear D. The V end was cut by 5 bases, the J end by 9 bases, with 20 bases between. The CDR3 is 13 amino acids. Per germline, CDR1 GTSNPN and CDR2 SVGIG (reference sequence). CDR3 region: CAWGGPRALWQYF. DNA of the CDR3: TGTGCCTGGGGCGGTCCTCGGGCACTTTGGCAGTACTTC.

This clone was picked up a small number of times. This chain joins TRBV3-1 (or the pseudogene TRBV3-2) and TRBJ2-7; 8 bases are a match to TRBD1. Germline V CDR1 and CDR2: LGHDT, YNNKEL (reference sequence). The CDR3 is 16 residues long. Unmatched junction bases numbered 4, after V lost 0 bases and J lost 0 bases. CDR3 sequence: CASSQDFGTGSYEQYF. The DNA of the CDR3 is TGTGCCAGCAGCCAAGATTTTGGGACAGGCTCCTACGAGCAGTACTTC.

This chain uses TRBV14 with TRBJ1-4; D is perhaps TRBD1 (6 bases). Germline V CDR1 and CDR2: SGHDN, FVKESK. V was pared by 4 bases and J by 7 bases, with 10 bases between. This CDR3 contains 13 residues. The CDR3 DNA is TGTGCCAGCAGCCCCAGGGGTCGTGAAAAACTGTTTTTT. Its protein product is CASSPRGREKLFF.